This entry lists 22 T cell receptor beta chains sequenced from one sample in a study of CD8+CD57+ T cells in acquired aplastic anemia. Investigators profiled TCR beta VDJ and CDR3 from genomic DNA template. Via MiXCR, TCRdb re-called the reads, giving one row per CDR3 protein. This sample has 150,000 to 200,000 distinct CDR3 sequences, with roughly half found just once. CD8+CD57+ cell expansion, shown by flow cytometry, had occurred in the patients selected for sequencing. Sequenced input: sorted CD4+, CD8+, or CD8+CD57+ T cells (not recorded which) from PBMCs. These receptors all come from a human donor with aplastic anemia.

This clonotype has more than one count but fewer than ten. The chain couples TRBV5-1 to TRBJ2-5, with D tentatively TRBD1 or TRBD2 (6 bases each). Looked up from germline, CDR1 is SGHRS and CDR2 is YFSETQ. The CDR3 covers 15 residues. The V end was cut by 4 bases, the J end by 1 base, with 14 bases between. CDR3 coding DNA: TGCGCCAGCAGCAACGGGGGCGGACTCCAAGAGACCCAGTACTTC. Its protein product is CASSNGGGLQETQYF.

This clonotype was seen at least ten times. The chain uses TRBV24-1 and TRBJ2-2; TRBD2 is a possible D gene (5 bases). Trimming removed 6 bases at V and 0 bases at J, with 7 bases between. CDR1 and CDR2 (germline): KGHDR, SFDVKD. The CDR3 contains 14 residues. CDR3 residues: CATSSGANTGELFF. The CDR3 nucleotides are TGTGCCACCAGTTCCGGGGCGAACACCGGGGAGCTGTTTTTT.

The chain recombines TRBV3-1 with TRBJ1-6; 7 nucleotides line up with TRBD1. V trimming: 7 bases; J trimming: 4 bases; junction bases outside the gene matches: 4. The CDR3 consists of 14 residues. CDR1 and CDR2 from the germline V gene are LGHDT and YNNKEL (reference sequence). As DNA, the CDR3 is TGTGCCAGCACTCAGGGGGGTTATAATTCACCCCTCCACTTT. Translated: CASTQGGYNSPLHF.

Of note for this clonotype: This could be a read error, since a much larger clone is one nucleotide away. The chain combines TRBV7-2 with TRBJ2-4; 7 nucleotides line up with TRBD1. V shed 5 bases and J 5 bases; nucleotides not matched to a gene: 12. Germline CDR1 SGHTA, CDR2 FQGNSA. The CDR3 is made up of 16 amino acids. CDR3 region: CASSQDHGGQENIQYF. In DNA, the CDR3 is TGTGCCAGCAGCCAAGATCATGGCGGACAGGAAAACATTCAGTACTTC.

On this clonotype itself: Without the conserved terminal phenylalanine or tryptophan, this CDR3 likely stems from a read error. The DNA is omitted, as the CDR3 cannot be located on it reliably, and the CDR3 follows TCRdb's listing. This chain links TRBV10-3 with TRBJ2-6; TRBD1 is the table's D call, not checked against the DNA. Germline V lookup: CDR1 ENHRY, CDR2 SYGVKD. The CDR3 spans 9 amino acids, including both terminal residues. The CDR3 spells CAISRSGGT.

This chain connects TRBV11-1 to TRBJ2-1; TRBD1 matches at 11 bases. Looked up from germline, CDR1 is SGHAT and CDR2 is FQDESV (reference sequence). The CDR3 sequence is 14 residues long. V lost 5 bases and J lost 5; bases outside the gene matches: 2. The CDR3 here is CASSRDRGNNEQFF. CDR3 DNA sequence: TGTGCCAGCAGCCGGGACAGGGGGAACAATGAGCAGTTCTTC.

This clonotype was observed many times. The chain combines TRBV20-1 with TRBJ2-2; 7 bases fit TRBD2. CDR1 and CDR2 from the germline V gene are DFQATT and SNEGSKA (reference sequence). V lost 5 bases, J lost 0 bases, and 9 bases stayed unmatched. CDR3 length: 16 residues. The CDR3 sequence is CSAQRDYPPNTGELFF. CDR3 nucleotides: TGCAGTGCTCAGCGGGACTACCCACCGAACACCGGGGAGCTGTTTTTT.

This clonotype was counted many times. The V gene is TRBV6-4, the J gene TRBJ1-1; tentative D call: TRBD1 (5 bases). In germline, CDR1 is MRHNA, CDR2 SNTAGT. The CDR3 covers 13 residues. V dropped 5 bases and J dropped 4 bases, with 11 bases sitting between them. The CDR3 DNA sequence: TGTGCCAGCAGTAACCAGGGAGGCACTGAAGCTTTCTTT. This sequence encodes CASSNQGGTEAFF.

The chain combines TRBV3-1 with TRBJ2-1; maybe TRBD1 (5 bases). Trimming removed 7 bases from V and 7 bases from J, with 14 bases in between. The CDR3 spans 13 residues. Germline values: CDR1 LGHDT, CDR2 YNNKEL (reference sequence). The DNA of the CDR3 is TGTGCCAGCAATTGGGGCGGTAGAAATGAGCAGTTCTTC. It is translated as CASNWGGRNEQFF.

The table lists this clonotype with a count of one. This rearrangement joins TRBV20-1 to TRBJ2-7; 9 bases align to TRBD1. Trimming cost V 3 bases and J 6 bases; bases outside gene matches: 9. Per the germline V gene, CDR1 is DFQATT and CDR2 is SNEGSKA (reference sequence). The CDR3 totals 14 residues. The CDR3 here is CSARSGTGQGEQYF. In DNA, the CDR3 is TGCAGTGCTAGGTCCGGGACAGGGCAAGGCGAGCAGTACTTC.

With regard to this clonotype: An end of the junction does not agree with germline; a read error may underlie this. The chain joins TRBV10-3 to TRBJ1-5, with 8 nucleotides matching TRBD1. CDR1 and CDR2 from the germline V gene are ENHRY and SYGVKD. The CDR3 consists of 14 residues. The chain's CDR3 is CAIKSGQGNQPQRF. The CDR3 nucleotides read TGTGCCATCAAGTCAGGACAGGGTAATCAGCCCCAGCGGTTT.

This clonotype was recorded at least ten times. The chain combines TRBV7-2 with TRBJ2-3, with 8 bases matching TRBD2. The CDR3 loop spans 15 amino acids. Germline loops: CDR1 SGHTA, CDR2 FQGNSA. After removal of 0 bases from V and 3 bases from J, the junction contained 2 bases not matched to a gene. This CDR3 reads CASSLARGGTDTQYF. Written as DNA, the CDR3 is TGTGCCAGCAGCTTAGCTCGCGGGGGGACAGATACGCAGTATTTT.

This clonotype has ten or more counts. The chain recombines TRBV6-1 with TRBJ1-2, with a tentative D call TRBD1 (6 bases). V was pared by 6 bases and J by 0 bases, with 23 bases between. The CDR3 is made up of 18 amino acids. CDR1 is MNHNS, CDR2 SASEGT, per germline. The CDR3 DNA sequence: TGTGCCAGCAGCCCCTTATGGACAGCGGAGTTAGCTAACTATGGCTACACCTTC. Its protein product is CASSPLWTAELANYGYTF.

This chain links TRBV9 with TRBJ1-2; 11 bases are shared with TRBD1. V shed 4 bases and J 4 bases; nucleotides not matched to a gene: 3. CDR3 length: 14 amino acids. Germline-derived CDR1 and CDR2 are SGDLS and YYNGEE. Here the CDR3 reads CASSQGTGGYGYTF. CDR3 sequence (DNA): TGTGCCAGCAGCCAAGGGACAGGGGGCTATGGCTACACCTTC.

Note on this clonotype: With a much larger clone just one base away, this may be a read error. The V and J genes are TRBV9 and TRBJ1-3; D unclear. V lost 3 bases, J lost 3 bases, and 10 bases lay in between. The germline CDR1 and CDR2 sequences are SGDLS and YYNGEE. The CDR3 is made up of 14 amino acids. The CDR3 loop reads CASSAQSVGNTIYF. The CDR3 nucleotides are TGTGCCAGCAGCGCCCAGTCTGTTGGAAACACCATATATTTT.

Notes on this clonotype: The missing conserved phenylalanine or tryptophan at the end of this CDR3 makes a read error likely. This sequence joins TRBV3-1 and TRBJ1-1; no clear D gene. The germline CDR1 and CDR2 sequences are LGHDT and YNNKEL (reference sequence). This CDR3 spans 14 amino acids. V lost 4 bases and J lost 1, with 10 bases in between. The CDR3 DNA reads TGTGCCAGCAGCCTATTAGTTGGGAACACTGAAGCTTTCCTT. It translates to CASSLLVGNTEAFL.

The chain links TRBV29-1 to TRBJ2-5, with TRBD1 matching over 8 bases. J gave up 4 bases and V 6 bases, and 4 bases lay outside the gene matches. The CDR3 is 12 residues long. Germline V gives CDR1 SQVTM, CDR2 ANQGSEA. In DNA form, the CDR3 reads TGCAGCGTCTCAGGGGGCGGAGAGACCCAGTACTTC. It specifies CSVSGGGETQYF.

In this sample, this clonotype turned up once. A single base separates this from a much larger clone, so it may be a read error. The chain employs TRBV19 and TRBJ2-5, with 7 bases lining up with TRBD2. CDR3 length: 16 amino acids. V trimming: 5 bases; J trimming: 4 bases; junction bases outside the gene matches: 13. From germline, CDR1 is LNHDA and CDR2 SQIVND (reference sequence). CDR3: CASSSGLVGGIETQYF. CDR3 nucleotide sequence: TGTGCCAGTAGTTCCGGACTAGTGGGAGGGATAGAGACCCAGTACTTC.

This clonotype was recorded only once. V is TRBV25-1 and J is TRBJ2-7; 7 positions agree with TRBD2. The CDR3 sequence is 15 residues long. With 6 bases clipped from V and 1 base from J, the junction kept 9 bases outside the gene matches. CDR1 and CDR2 (germline): MGHDK, SYGVNS. The CDR3 sequence: CASSPGSGDSYEQYF. The CDR3 DNA reads TGTGCCAGCAGCCCCGGGAGCGGGGATTCCTACGAGCAGTACTTC.

The chain uses TRBV25-1 and TRBJ2-7; D perhaps matches TRBD2 (6 bases). Germline V lookup: CDR1 MGHDK, CDR2 SYGVNS. The CDR3 length is 14 residues. The ends were cut back, 4 bases at V and 5 bases at J, with 15 bases in the middle. The CDR3, as DNA: TGTGCCAGCAGTGGTAGCGGCGCTCCAAACGAGCAGTACTTC. This encodes CASSGSGAPNEQYF.

This rearrangement joins TRBV10-3 to TRBJ2-2, with 8 bases aligning to TRBD1. CDR3 size: 14 residues. V dropped 6 bases and J dropped 3; count of bases not matched to a gene: 3. Germline CDR1 is ENHRY and CDR2 is SYGVKD. CDR3 nucleotide sequence: TGTGCCATCAGACAGGGGGTCGACACCGGGGAGCTGTTTTTT. Protein: CAIRQGVDTGELFF.

This clonotype was detected only a few times. This chain uses TRBV29-1 with TRBJ2-3; D remains ambiguous. Trimming shortened V by 6 bases and J by 2 bases, and 3 bases separated the two germline ends. Germline V gene data show CDR1 as SQVTM and CDR2 as ANQGSEA. The CDR3 sequence is 10 residues long. In DNA, the CDR3 is TGCAGCGTCCTCACAGATACGCAGTATTTT. Translated, it gives CSVLTDTQYF.